A selection of T cell receptor beta chains follows, all from one sample in a study of blood T cell repertoires in COVID-19. The method was immunoSEQ multiplex PCR; TCRdb's version includes in-frame clones alone and lacks a portion of them. The sample has tens of thousands of clones; 60% to 75% are singletons. Sequencing was done on a sample of peripheral blood. The receptors derive from a man aged 50 to 60 with active or convalescent COVID-19. The CDR3 runs from the conserved cysteine through the conserved F or W. Each record gives: J gene, D gene, V gene, clone size, CDR3 protein, CDR3 DNA. A D gene is named only where the DNA matches it firmly. Only part of the rows carry a size: once, few, many, or a class if the clone is expanded.

>TRBJ2-2|.|TRBV7-2|many
CASSPSTGELFF
TGTGCCAGCAGCCCTTCCACCGGGGAGCTGTTTTTT
>TRBJ1-1|.|TRBV3-1/TRBV3-2|.
CASSPRRNTEAFF
TGTGCCAGCAGCCCCCGGAGGAACACTGAAGCTTTCTTT
>TRBJ1-3|.|TRBV6-5|.
CASSYDTTNTIYF
TGTGCCAGCAGTTACGACACCACAAACACCATATATTTT
>TRBJ2-7|TRBD1|TRBV5-6|.
CASSPGTGGYEQYF
TGTGCCAGCAGCCCCGGGACAGGGGGCTACGAGCAGTACTTC
>TRBJ2-3|TRBD2|TRBV24-1|.
CATSDLWGGIGTVTDTQYF
TGTGCCACCAGTGATTTATGGGGGGGGATCGGGACCGTCACAGATACGCAGTATTTT
>TRBJ1-1|TRBD1|TRBV4-3|.
CASSQLGTGSAFF
TGCGCCAGCAGCCAACTGGGGACAGGCTCCGCTTTCTTT
>TRBJ1-6|TRBD1|TRBV30|.
CAWTRLRTGNSPLHF
TGTGCCTGGACCCGCCTAAGGACAGGGAATTCACCCCTCCACTTT
>TRBJ2-7|.|TRBV5-1|.
CASSPVVGAVGEQYF
TGCGCCAGCAGCCCCGTTGTGGGGGCGGTAGGCGAGCAGTACTTC
>TRBJ2-3|.|TRBV5-1|.
CASSLRDGGTDTQYF
TGCGCCAGCAGCTTGAGGGACGGAGGGACAGATACGCAGTATTTT
>TRBJ1-5|.|TRBV5-1|.
CASSSQGLSNQPQHF
TGCGCCAGCAGCTCCCAGGGGCTGAGCAATCAGCCCCAGCATTTT
>TRBJ2-5|TRBD1|TRBV29-1|.
CSAPGQDGETQYF
TGCAGCGCTCCGGGACAGGATGGGGAGACCCAGTACTTC
>TRBJ1-6|.|TRBV7-9|few
CASSHGQSSPLHF
TGTGCCAGCAGCCACGGACAGTCTTCACCCCTCCACTTT
>TRBJ1-1|.|TRBV6-4|.
CASSDSIGEAFF
TGTGCCAGCAGTGACTCGATCGGGGAAGCTTTCTTT
>TRBJ1-1|TRBD1|TRBV3-1/TRBV3-2|many
CASSPRQGKTEAFF
TGTGCCAGCAGCCCCCGACAGGGAAAGACTGAAGCTTTCTTT
>TRBJ2-3|.|TRBV7-3|.
CASSLSGGREDTQYF
TGTGCCAGCAGCTTAAGCGGGGGCAGGGAAGATACGCAGTATTTT
>TRBJ2-7|TRBD2|TRBV5-1|.
CASSPPGTSLYEQYF
TGCGCCAGCAGCCCCCCCGGGACTAGCCTCTACGAGCAGTACTTC
>TRBJ1-2|.|TRBV7-6|few
CASSFSGGYGYTF
TGTGCCAGCAGCTTCTCGGGGGGCTATGGCTACACCTTC
>TRBJ2-5|.|TRBV7-2|.
CASSYGQYQETQYF
TGTGCCAGCAGCTATGGACAGTACCAAGAGACCCAGTACTTC
>TRBJ1-6|.|TRBV30|.
CAWSVDRDSPLHF
TGTGCCTGGAGTGTAGACAGAGATTCACCCCTCCACTTT
>TRBJ2-1|TRBD1|TRBV19|once
CASSMGGQDYNEQFF
TGTGCCAGTAGTATGGGGGGACAGGATTACAATGAGCAGTTCTTC
>TRBJ2-3|TRBD2|TRBV11-1|.
CASSRFGAGGSDTQYF
TGTGCCAGCAGCCGATTTGGAGCGGGGGGCTCAGATACGCAGTATTTT
>TRBJ1-2|.|TRBV4-3|few
CASSQEQGKDGYTF
TGCGCCAGCAGCCAGGAACAGGGAAAGGATGGCTACACCTTC
>TRBJ2-6|.|TRBV6-2/TRBV6-3|many
CASSRQGGPGANVLTF
TGTGCCAGCAGTCGCCAGGGCGGCCCTGGGGCCAACGTCCTGACTTTC
>TRBJ2-1|.|TRBV2|.
CASSEGVEQFF
TGTGCCAGCAGCGAGGGCGTTGAGCAGTTCTTC
>TRBJ2-7|.|TRBV27|.
CASSAHGGLQEQYF
TGTGCCAGCAGTGCGCACGGGGGTCTTCAAGAGCAGTACTTC
>TRBJ2-6|.|TRBV6-2/TRBV6-3|many
CASSYSQGGANVLTF
TGTGCCAGCAGTTACTCCCAGGGTGGGGCCAACGTCCTGACTTTC
>TRBJ2-1|.|TRBV6-5|few
CASTTGGARGEQFF
TGTGCCAGCACCACGGGCGGGGCAAGGGGTGAGCAGTTCTTC
>TRBJ2-5|.|TRBV2|once
CASREIQETQYF
TGTGCCAGCAGGGAGATCCAAGAGACCCAGTACTTC
>TRBJ1-1|.|TRBV6-4|many
CASPPWGGWAFF
TGTGCCAGCCCGCCCTGGGGAGGGTGGGCTTTCTTT
>TRBJ2-7|TRBD2|TRBV19|.
CASSPRGSGETYGYEQYF
TGTGCCAGTAGTCCCCGAGGTAGCGGGGAGACCTACGGGTACGAGCAGTACTTC
>TRBJ2-2|TRBD1|TRBV11-3|once
CASSLATGGRELFF
TGTGCCAGCAGCTTAGCGACAGGGGGCCGGGAGCTGTTTTTT
>TRBJ2-7|.|TRBV5-1|.
CASSRGEEQYF
TGCGCCAGCAGCCGAGGTGAGGAGCAGTACTTC
>TRBJ2-3|.|TRBV9|.
CASSVLGTDTQYF
TGTGCCAGCAGCGTACTAGGCACAGATACGCAGTATTTT
>TRBJ1-2|.|TRBV21-1|.
CASSQAGQSGGYTF
TGTGCCAGCAGCCAAGCAGGGCAGAGCGGAGGCTACACCTTC
>TRBJ2-7|.|TRBV9|.
CASSVVQGGEQYF
TGTGCCAGCAGCGTAGTTCAGGGTGGCGAGCAGTACTTC
>TRBJ2-3|.|TRBV7-2|.
CASREANTQYF
TGTGCCAGCAGGGAGGCAAATACGCAGTATTTT
>TRBJ2-5|TRBD1|TRBV3-1/TRBV3-2|.
CASGQGRETQYF
TGTGCCAGTGGACAGGGGAGGGAGACCCAGTACTTC
>TRBJ2-7|.|TRBV7-6|.
CASSLGTDTYEQYF
TGTGCCAGCAGCTTAGGGACAGATACCTACGAGCAGTACTTC
>TRBJ1-6|.|TRBV7-9|.
CASSSDRLGSPLHF
TGTGCCAGCAGCTCCGACAGGTTGGGATCACCCCTCCACTTT
>TRBJ2-3|TRBD2|TRBV27|.
CASRVAGPSDTQYF
TGTGCCAGCAGGGTAGCGGGTCCGTCGGATACGCAGTATTTT
>TRBJ2-7|TRBD2|TRBV5-1|.
CASSPQTSGGSGEQYF
TGCGCCAGCAGCCCCCAGACTAGCGGGGGGTCGGGCGAGCAGTACTTC
>TRBJ1-2|TRBD1|TRBV5-4|.
CASSLDRGSHTF
TGTGCCAGCAGCTTGGACAGGGGTAGTCACACCTTC
>TRBJ2-3|.|TRBV7-6|.
CASSLGAIAPDTQYF
TGTGCCAGCAGCTTAGGGGCCATTGCCCCAGATACGCAGTATTTT
>TRBJ2-3|TRBD2|TRBV5-5|.
CASSLGLAGSTDTQYF
TGTGCCAGCAGCTTGGGTCTAGCGGGGAGCACAGATACGCAGTATTTT
>TRBJ2-5|.|TRBV11-3|.
CASSLGLSETQYF
TGTGCCAGCAGCTTAGGACTAAGTGAGACCCAGTACTTC
>TRBJ1-5|.|TRBV2|.
CASSLQGVKQPQHF
TGTGCCAGCAGCCTACAGGGCGTAAAACAGCCCCAGCATTTT
>TRBJ2-3|.|TRBV21-1|.
CASSKGGQQNGTDTQYF
TGTGCCAGCAGCAAGGGAGGGCAGCAAAACGGCACAGATACGCAGTATTTT
>TRBJ1-3|.|TRBV6-5|.
CASILGVDGNTIYF
TGTGCCAGCATTTTAGGGGTGGACGGAAACACCATATATTTT
>TRBJ1-3|.|TRBV6-1|.
CASSDAGNTIYF
TGTGCCAGCAGTGACGCTGGAAACACCATATATTTT
>TRBJ2-3|.|TRBV7-2|.
CASSSLGIGLDTQYF
TGTGCCAGCAGCTCACTAGGGATAGGGTTAGATACGCAGTATTTT
>TRBJ1-4|.|TRBV5-1|.
CASSLAEDGKLFF
TGCGCCAGCAGCTTGGCGGAGGATGGAAAACTGTTTTTT
>TRBJ1-5|TRBD1|TRBV5-1|.
CASSYTGGPNQPQHF
TGCGCCAGCAGCTACACAGGGGGACCCAATCAGCCCCAGCATTTT
>TRBJ2-5|.|TRBV12-3/TRBV12-4|.
CASSFEGTETQYF
TGTGCCAGCAGTTTCGAGGGAACAGAGACCCAGTACTTC
>TRBJ2-4|.|TRBV7-2|few
CASSTKTGAKNIQYF
TGTGCCAGCAGCACAAAGACGGGAGCCAAAAACATTCAGTACTTC
>TRBJ2-7|TRBD2|TRBV3-1/TRBV3-2|.
CAVGAGGDYEQYF
TGTGCCGTCGGCGCGGGGGGTGACTACGAGCAGTACTTC
>TRBJ2-2|TRBD1|TRBV7-3|.
CASSLKGTGGGITGELFF
TGTGCCAGCAGCTTAAAGGGGACAGGGGGCGGAATAACCGGGGAGCTGTTTTTT
>TRBJ2-1|TRBD2|TRBV3-1/TRBV3-2|medium-sized
CASSQNPSSGNEQFF
TGTGCCAGCAGCCAAAATCCCTCTAGCGGCAATGAGCAGTTCTTC